The TCR beta chain under discussion was sequenced for a study of low-dose radiotherapy and immunotherapy resistance in tumors. Alpha and beta chains were covered, as first-strand cDNA relied on TRAV- and TRBV-specific primers. TCRs were amplified for about 18 PCR cycles with a constant-region primer and V-primer adapter. TCRdb itself ran the reads through MiXCR, one entry per CDR3 protein. The top ten clones hold 0.8% to 1.3% of a sample with 80,000 to 95,000 distinct CDR3 sequences, under 10% of them seen once. The sample's time point: before trial treatment. This clonotype was observed at least ten times. The trim removed 4 bases at V and 4 bases at J, leaving 7 bases unmatched. This CDR3 is 15 amino acids long. Germline-derived CDR1 and CDR2 are SGHTA and FQGNSA.

J is TRBJ2-5 and V is TRBV7-2; 9 bases are shared with TRBD2. The specimen comprised PBMCs, sampled before treatment. The source is a male donor with prostate cancer. Here the CDR3 reads CASSSVAGVVETQYF. The CDR3 DNA is TGTGCCAGCAGCTCGGTAGCGGGAGTTGTAGAGACCCAGTACTTC.